This TCR beta chain was identified during a study of naive and memory T cell subsets listed by TCRdb under 2017. About the full investigation: Sorted naive and memory T cell subsets from peripheral blood were analyzed in the study using a UMI-based, open-source pipeline for TCR alpha and beta sequencing. RNA was DNase-treated and reverse transcribed with TCR constant-region primers, mostly using SuperScript III. The results of the functional CMV T cell responses matched the IgG serology results in every case.

Library preparation employed UMI-ligation and nested PCR. To cover both TRBC1 and TRBC2, the beta constant-region primer consisted of an equimolar mix of two oligonucleotides. The ligated cDNA went through four rounds of PCR with nested alpha and beta constant-region primers together with the SP2 primer. T4 RNA ligase 1 ligated a single-stranded oligonucleotide carrying the SP2 primer and a 12-nucleotide UMI to the cDNA 3' end. Incubation of the ligation reaction lasted roughly 20-24 hours at 16 degrees C. To avoid over-amplification, PCR2 was usually performed as a SYBR Green qPCR and halted once a predetermined threshold was reached. Agencourt AMPure XP magnetic beads were used for all purifications after the first. Libraries were quantified by Qubit and checked on a TapeStation, where a main peak was expected near 650 bp. Pooled libraries were sequenced on an Illumina MiSeq using v2 2x251 paired-end kits, and typically roughly 0.9-2.2 million reads were obtained per sample. Each sample was pooled at 4 nM, and about 4.5-7% PhiX was included to help cluster recognition. The published analysis was carried out like this. FASTQ reads processed by Demultiplexor were assigned V and J genes by Decombinator through tag matching that tolerated a single base-pair mismatch. Collapsinator relied on UMIs to fix sequencing errors as well as frequency errors caused by PCR heterogeneity. TCRs were translated and CDR3s were extracted from the conserved cysteine to the FGXG phenylalanine by CDR3Translator, with non-productive sequences being flagged. Gini, Shannon entropy and inverse Simpson indices were computed after subsampling the repertoires to the same number of UMI-defined TCRs. Within the linear range, a power law was fitted to clonotype abundance distributions using maximum likelihood. When run on a single naive CD8 sample, MIGEC and the pipeline yielded similar UMI counts, similar unique TCR numbers and similar clonal distributions. In one analysis, naive TCRs that were also found in any memory subset of the same donor were excluded from the naive repertoire. The repertoires were searched for just under 7,500 CMV-associated CDR3 sequences that had been compiled from VDJdb and a published dataset. TCRdb itself trimmed the public reads at Q25 with fastp, ran MiXCR and retained productive beta chains. CDR3 protein sequences are deduplicated, and each keeps its most common genes and DNA. TCRdb, not the original authors, processed these V and J calls. The sample data list 99,000 or so distinct CDR3 sequences, and more than 14% of these were observed just once. The ten biggest clones cover roughly 3.1% of the sample.

General findings and caveats noted by the study authors: A clonotype was defined as a single alpha or beta chain sequence rather than as a paired alpha/beta receptor. Gini index rose and Shannon and inverse Simpson diversity fell from naive through CM, EM and EMRA in both CD4 and CD8 cells. A few larger clonotypes were present in naive repertoires, particularly the CD8 repertoires, and these clonotypes were possibly memory cells re-expressing CD45RA. RNA-based TCR counts may be affected by expression changes linked to T cell activation and differentiation. After error correction, only a single occurrence was seen for over 95% of naive TCR sequences, so much steeper abundance distributions were produced than in memory subsets. A power law was followed by TCR abundance, with an exponent that differed between naive and memory subsets but was consistent across the three individuals. No ground truth was available to validate the repertoire findings for the naive and memory subsets.

TCR alpha and beta chain libraries were amplified separately from the second PCR step onward. CMV status of each donor was established by measuring IFNgamma production from CD4+ T cells after fresh PBMCs were stimulated overnight with CMV viral lysate. CD4 T cells were positively selected with Miltenyi beads, followed by positive selection of CD8 T cells from the CD4-negative fraction. Cells were stained for CD3, CD4, CD8, CD45RA, CD27 and a live/dead dye and were sorted on a BD Aria II into four subsets based on CD45RA and CD27. Blood was obtained from three healthy volunteers, and the blood from each volunteer was fractionated into CD4 and CD8 T cells and subsequently into four differentiation subsets. Around 120 ml of peripheral blood was drawn per donor, and PBMC were isolated by Ficoll-Paque PLUS density-gradient centrifugation. After sorting, cells were lysed in RLT buffer, RNA was extracted using a Qiagen RNeasy kit, and the extracted RNA was stored at -80 degrees C.

This clonotype showed up just a few times. The antigen this receptor binds is unknown. No base quality information exists; no much larger clone differs at one position. After removal of 6 bases from V and 4 bases from J, the junction retains 5 bases not matched to a gene. CDR1 SNHLY and CDR2 FYNNEI are derived from the germline V gene. The CDR3 sequence holds 15 residues, the cysteine and phenylalanine included. Of all the DNA, just the CDR3 is kept, 45 bases in frame from base 1. The V and J genes are TRBV2 and TRBJ2-1; 11 nucleotides in the junction match TRBD2. Sequenced sample: naive CD8+ T cells from blood. The label giving this sample's cell subset or site can be read as: naive T cells, CD45RA high CD27+. The receptor comes from a human donor in good health. The CDR3 has the sequence CASRVSGGGYNEQFF. The nucleotides read TGTGCCAGCAGGGTTAGCGGGGGGGGGTACAATGAGCAGTTCTTC. Where the CDR3 stops, the reference TRBV2 and TRBJ2-1 genes take over; the full variable domain is EPEVTQTPSHQVTQMGQEVILRCVPISNHLYFYWYRQILGQKVEFLVSFYNNEISEKSEIFDDQFSVERPDGSNFTLKIRSTKLEDSAMYFCASRVSGGGYNEQFFGPGTRLTVL.